A selection of T cell receptor beta chains follows, all from one sample in a study of shared clonotypes between healthy human individuals. Produced via immunoSEQ multiplex PCR; TCRdb's table is partial and in-frame only. The repertoire has approximately 500,000 clones, about 95% of them found once; the top ten carry about 0.054%. The sequenced sample was naive CD4+ T cells sorted from blood. Receptors originate from a woman under 40 in good health. CDR3s include the opening cysteine and the closing phenylalanine or tryptophan. D genes are given only for firm matches. Only part of the rows carry a size: once, few, many, or a class if the clone is expanded.

d_gene	len	j_gene	v_gene	abundance	CDR3aa	CDR3nt
TRBD1	15	TRBJ1-3	TRBV2	.	CASRAETGSGNTIYF	TGTGCCAGCAGAGCAGAGACAGGGTCTGGAAACACCATATATTTT
.	13	TRBJ1-2	TRBV5-1	.	CASSWDINYGYTF	TGCGCCAGCAGCTGGGACATAAACTATGGCTACACCTTC
TRBD2	16	TRBJ2-7	TRBV27	.	CASTQSGRARVHEQYF	TGTGCCAGCACTCAAAGCGGGAGGGCCCGAGTACACGAGCAGTACTTC
.	15	TRBJ2-5	TRBV6-5	.	CASSHRQGLRASQYF	TGTGCCAGCAGCCACCGACAGGGACTTAGGGCGAGCCAGTACTTC
TRBD1	17	TRBJ1-5	TRBV27	once	CASSPTGGESPNQPQHF	TGTGCCAGCAGTCCCACAGGGGGCGAGTCACCCAATCAGCCCCAGCATTTT
.	12	TRBJ1-2	TRBV6-6	.	CASSRDDYGYTF	TGTGCCAGCAGTAGGGATGACTATGGCTACACCTTC
.	14	TRBJ1-5	TRBV19	.	CASKMMVVGQPQHF	TGTGCCAGTAAGATGATGGTCGTTGGTCAGCCCCAGCATTTT
.	15	TRBJ2-3	TRBV30	.	CAWSGQATSTDTQYF	TGTGCCTGGAGTGGGCAGGCCACTAGCACAGATACGCAGTATTTT
TRBD2	16	TRBJ2-1	TRBV5-1	.	CASSPWTSGRDNEQFF	TGCGCCAGCAGCCCCTGGACTAGCGGGAGGGACAATGAGCAGTTCTTC
.	16	TRBJ1-1	TRBV27	.	CASTRAGSGLHTEAFF	TGTGCCAGCACCCGGGCCGGCAGCGGCCTTCACACTGAAGCTTTCTTT
.	15	TRBJ1-4	TRBV5-2	.	CASSQRAQGGGKLFF	TGTGCCAGCAGCCAACGCGCACAGGGTGGTGGAAAACTGTTTTTT